A single sample is the source of the 9 T cell receptor beta chains below, sequenced in a study of blood T cell repertoires in COVID-19 (dated by TCRdb to the early 2020s). The library relied on the immunoSEQ multiplex PCR assay. What TCRdb holds here is the immuneACCESS table cut down to in-frame rearrangements. Part of the clones is not present; checked against another copy, under half of the missing clones reflect an unresolved V gene, and the others are unexplained. The sample table lists about 260,000 clones, 70% to 85% of them with a count of one. Approximately 1.9% of the sample belongs to the ten largest clones. Sequenced material: peripheral blood. Receptors were obtained from a woman aged 80 or over with acute or convalescent COVID-19.

The chain couples TRBV7-3 to TRBJ2-5; TRBD2 matches at 9 bases. Unmatched junction bases numbered 11, after V lost 5 bases and J lost 4 bases. The CDR3 is 16 amino acids. CDR1 and CDR2 (germline): SGHTA, FQGTGA. The CDR3 reads CASSRPSGKDVETQYF. The CDR3, as DNA: TGTGCCAGCAGCCGACCTAGCGGGAAGGATGTAGAGACCCAGTACTTC. The full variable domain, completed using reference TRBV7-3 and TRBJ2-5, is GAGVSQTPSNKVTEKGKYVELRCDPISGHTALYWYRQSLGQGPEFLIYFQGTGAADDSGLPNDRFFAVRPEGSVSTLKIQRTERGDSAVYLCASSRPSGKDVETQYFGPGTRLLVL.

The chain couples TRBV6-5 to TRBJ2-3; 9 positions agree with TRBD2. This CDR3 spans 13 amino acids. The junction had 6 bases not matched to a gene; V was cut back by 8 bases and J by 6 bases. Germline V gene lookup returns CDR1 MNHEY and CDR2 SVGAGI. The CDR3 loop is CASQAGTSDTQYF. CDR3 nucleotide sequence: TGTGCCAGCCAAGCGGGGACTAGCGATACGCAGTATTTT.

The V call is TRBV19, the J call TRBJ1-5; the match to TRBD1 covers 7 bases. CDR1 LNHDA and CDR2 SQIVND come from the germline V gene (reference sequence). The CDR3 is 15 amino acids. V lost 2 bases and J lost 7; bases outside the gene matches: 8. In nucleotides, the CDR3 is TGTGCCAGTAGTATAAGAGGGACAGTAGGGCAGCCCCAGCATTTT. Translated: CASSIRGTVGQPQHF.

The chain links TRBV27 to TRBJ2-7; 11 bases line up with TRBD1. Germline V gene lookup returns CDR1 MNHEY and CDR2 SMNVEV (reference sequence). The CDR3 totals 15 residues. V trimming: 4 bases; J trimming: 3 bases; junction bases outside the gene matches: 5. The CDR3 sequence is CASSSGGTGGYEQYF. For the CDR3, the DNA is TGTGCCAGCAGTTCCGGGGGGACAGGGGGCTACGAGCAGTACTTC.

The chain links TRBV25-1 to TRBJ2-5; 12 nucleotides line up with TRBD2. Germline V gene sequence: CDR1 MGHDK, CDR2 SYGVNS. The CDR3 length is 17 residues. The trim removed 4 bases at V and 5 bases at J, leaving 11 bases unmatched. This chain's CDR3 is CASSGASGRDVRETQYF. CDR3 DNA sequence: TGTGCCAGCAGTGGGGCTAGCGGGAGGGACGTTCGGGAGACCCAGTACTTC.

This chain links TRBV11-3 with TRBJ1-1; D ambiguous. Trimming removed 3 bases from V and 1 base from J, with 9 bases in between. The CDR3 extends over 14 amino acids. CDR1 is SGHNT and CDR2 is YENEEA in the germline V gene. The CDR3 here is CASSLGGPNTEAFF. The CDR3 nucleotides read TGTGCCAGCAGCTTGGGAGGGCCGAACACTGAAGCTTTCTTT.

The chain combines TRBV2 with TRBJ1-2; no clear D gene. V was clipped by 4 bases and J by 10 bases, with 19 bases between them. The V gene's germline CDR1 is SNHLY and CDR2 FYNNEI. CDR3 length equals 14 residues. CDR3 protein: CASSVGGGGSFYTF. DNA of the CDR3: TGTGCCAGCAGTGTGGGCGGAGGAGGGTCTTTCTACACCTTC.

This clone has more than one count but fewer than ten. The chain links TRBV12-3 or TRBV12-4 to TRBJ1-2; no firm D call. The CDR3 spans 13 residues. Between the trimmed V and J ends, which lost 5 bases and 8 bases, there was a span of 15 bases. Here the CDR3 DNA reads TGTGCCAGCAGTCCACGAACTAGAGAAGGCTACACCTTC. The encoded protein is CASSPRTREGYTF.

The V and J genes are TRBV7-2 and TRBJ2-1, with D tentatively TRBD2 (7 bases). This CDR3 contains 14 residues. From germline, CDR1 is SGHTA and CDR2 FQGNSA. Trimming cost V 4 bases and J 5 bases, with 12 bases left between them. Here the CDR3 reads CASSYGEGDNEQFF. The CDR3 coding sequence is TGTGCCAGCAGCTACGGGGAGGGGGACAATGAGCAGTTCTTC.